This TCR beta chain was identified during a study of neoadjuvant anti-PD-1 for oral cavity cancer. Study results and caveats: Pretreatment Treg/Th17 ratio correlated inversely with post-treatment tumor clonality.

Deletions cut 3 bases from V and 2 bases from J, with 14 bases between. CDR1 and CDR2 from the germline V gene are LNHDA and SQIVND (reference sequence). CDR3 length: 15 residues. Time point denoted: after neoadjuvant nivolumab, at surgical resection. Analysis of PBMCs was direct, with no culture step. For this clone: Its antigen is as yet unknown.

The table came from immunoSEQ multiplex PCR; TCRdb's copy has only in-frame clones and leaves some out. In the table there are about 68,000 clones, about 85% of which are singletons. The chain joins TRBV19 to TRBJ2-7; D is perhaps TRBD1 (6 bases). The TCR originated in a person between 35 and 79 years old with oral cavity squamous cell carcinoma. The sequencing here drew on PBMCs, taken after nivolumab (anti-PD-1) treatment. DNA of the CDR3: TGTGCCAGTAGTATCACCCAGGGGTTCCCCTACGAGCAGTACTTC. This codes for CASSITQGFPYEQYF.